The clone carrying this T cell receptor beta chain was seen only a few times. What it recognizes is unknown. Among all donors, each was a healthy Caucasian. The CDR3 has 13 amino acids. J lost 15 bases, V lost 0 bases, and 8 bases had no gene match. The germline V gene encodes CDR1 SGHRS and CDR2 YFSETQ. TCRdb ran MiXCR on the 5' RACE reads and lists one entry per CDR3 protein. The table lists a few hundred thousand distinct CDR3 sequences, about 10% of them singletons. The data stem from a study of identical twins. Study-level results: Out-of-frame alpha sequences common to twins exhibited a surplus of low generation probability.

The sequence came from a woman aged 50 to 60 in good health. Sequencing was performed on naive T cells sorted from blood. V usage is TRBV5-1 and J usage is TRBJ2-4, with TRBD2 matching 8 bases. The CDR3 region is CASSLDYSGVGYF. CDR3 coding DNA: TGCGCCAGCAGCTTGGATTATAGCGGGGTCGGGTACTTC. The full variable domain, with the rest looked up from reference TRBV5-1 and TRBJ2-4, is KAGVTQTPRYLIKTRGQQVTLSCSPISGHRSVSWYQQTPGQGLQFLFEYFSETQRNKGNFPGRFSGRQFSNSRSEMNVSTLELGDSALYLCASSLDYSGVGYFGAGTRLSVL.